The 20 T cell receptor beta chains in this list originate from one sample, sequenced in a study of T cells in Graves' hyperthyroidism and ophthalmopathy. TCR beta CDR3 regions were amplified from RNA. The TCR CDR3 first-round RT-PCR relied on the HTBI primer set. Each CDR3 protein gets one entry after TCRdb re-called the multiplex PCR reads with MiXCR. The sample has approximately 600,000 distinct CDR3 sequences, around 13% seen once. What was sequenced was blood. These receptors came from a woman younger than 45 with Graves' hyperthyroidism that later progressed to Graves' ophthalmopathy.

CDR3 sequence reads: CATSDTPGLAGVKDTQYF. The CDR3 DNA follows: TGTGCCACCAGTGATACCCCCGGACTAGCGGGAGTTAAAGATACGCAGTATTTT. The rearrangement uses TRBV24-1 and TRBJ2-3; 13 bases fit TRBD2. Germline V lookup: CDR1 KGHDR, CDR2 SFDVKD. V trimming: 3 bases; J trimming: 5 bases; junction bases outside the gene matches: 10. The CDR3 totals 18 residues.

The sample holds many counts of this clonotype. This chain links TRBV6-1 with TRBJ2-5; 9 bases map to TRBD2. The CDR3 totals 15 residues. Trimming at V came to 8 bases and at J to 4 bases, leaving 11 bases not matched to a gene. CDR1 is MNHNS, CDR2 SASEGT, per germline. CDR3 sequence (DNA): TGTGCCAGCCACAAAGGGGTAGCGGGAGCAGAGACCCAGTACTTC. Translated, it gives CASHKGVAGAETQYF.

This clonotype was counted at least ten times. The chain uses TRBV7-8 and TRBJ1-1, with D maybe TRBD1 (5 bases). CDR1 and CDR2 (germline): SGHVS, FQNEAQ. With 4 bases removed from V and 7 bases from J, the gap between germline ends came to 10 bases. CDR3 size: 12 residues. The chain's CDR3 is CASSSGRSEAFF. The CDR3 DNA sequence: TGTGCCAGCAGCTCAGGGAGGAGTGAAGCTTTCTTT.

There are a few counts of this clonotype. The gene calls are TRBV15 and TRBJ1-6, with unresolved D. Germline CDR1 reads LNHNV; CDR2 reads YYDKDF (reference sequence). This CDR3 contains 15 residues. Trimming left V 0 bases short and J 7 bases short, with 10 bases between. DNA of the CDR3: TGTGCCACCAGCAGAGATTCGGTCCTAAATTCACCCCTCCACTTT. This codes for CATSRDSVLNSPLHF.

The table lists this clonotype with a few counts. The chain carries TRBV19 and TRBJ2-7, with 8 bases fitting TRBD1. V lost 3 bases and J lost 2; bases outside the gene matches: 6. Germline V gives CDR1 LNHDA, CDR2 SQIVND (reference sequence). There are 15 residues in the CDR3. As DNA, the CDR3 is TGTGCCAGTAGTATGGACAGGGTAATTCCCTACGAGCAGTACTTC. Protein: CASSMDRVIPYEQYF.

This clonotype was observed at least ten times. The chain has TRBV6-5 and TRBJ2-7; perhaps TRBD2 as D (5 bases). Per germline, CDR1 MNHEY and CDR2 SVGAGI. The CDR3 contains 13 residues. V dropped 2 bases and J dropped 3 bases, with 8 bases sitting between them. CDR3 protein: CASSYPGNYEQYF. CDR3 nucleotide sequence: TGTGCCAGCAGTTACCCGGGAAACTACGAGCAGTACTTC.

This clonotype was counted at least ten times. The V gene is TRBV28, the J gene TRBJ2-7; D is unclear. Germline CDR1 is MDHEN and CDR2 is SYDVKM. The V end lost 10 bases, the J end lost 0 bases, and 13 bases lay between the germline ends. CDR3 length: 13 residues. The DNA of the CDR3 is TGTGCCATCACTACCGCTAGCTCCTACGAGCAGTACTTC. It is translated as CAITTASSYEQYF.

The chain has TRBV12-3 or TRBV12-4 and TRBJ2-5; 9 bases agree with TRBD1. V was clipped by 6 bases and J by 4 bases; unmatched bases: 15. The CDR3 contains 17 residues. In nucleotides, the CDR3 is TGTGCCAGCAGCCCATGGATCCGGGGACAGGGACGAGAGACCCAGTACTTC. It translates to CASSPWIRGQGRETQYF.

This clonotype was recorded a few times. The V gene is TRBV13, the J gene TRBJ2-6, with D possibly matching TRBD2 (6 bases). Trimming removed 4 bases at V and 3 bases at J, with 13 bases between. This CDR3 is 16 amino acids long. The V gene's germline CDR1 is PRHDT and CDR2 FYEKMQ (reference sequence). The DNA for the CDR3 is TGTGCCAGCAGCTCCCCGGGGGTAGATGGGGCCAACGTCCTGACTTTC. This gives the protein CASSSPGVDGANVLTF.

This clonotype was counted many times. The chain employs TRBV30 and TRBJ1-2; no clear D gene. The length of the CDR3 is 13 residues. Trimming pared 3 bases from V and 8 bases from J, leaving 16 bases between. From germline, CDR1 is GTSNPN and CDR2 SVGIG (reference sequence). This chain's CDR3 is CAWRPQREGGYTF. The CDR3 nucleotides read TGTGCCTGGAGACCACAGAGGGAGGGAGGCTACACCTTC. The whole variable domain, remainder taken from reference TRBV30 and TRBJ1-2, is SQTIHQWPATLVQPVGSPLSLECTVEGTSNPNLYWYRQAAGRGLQLLFYSVGIGQISSEVPQNLSASRPQDRQFILSSKKLLLSDSGFYLCAWRPQREGGYTFGSGTRLTVV.

This sequence joins TRBV6-1 and TRBJ2-6; 7 bases match TRBD1. Germline V gene lookup returns CDR1 MNHNS and CDR2 SASEGT. The CDR3 sequence is 13 residues long. The V segment lost 7 bases and the J segment 4 bases; nucleotides outside the gene matches: 1. CDR3 loop: CASMGQGANVLTF. CDR3 nucleotide sequence: TGTGCCAGCATGGGACAGGGGGCCAACGTCCTGACTTTC.

The chain combines TRBV6-1 with TRBJ1-5, with D perhaps matching TRBD1 (6 bases). The CDR3 runs 14 residues. Trimming pared 7 bases from V and 5 bases from J, leaving 15 bases between. The V gene's germline CDR1 is MNHNS and CDR2 SASEGT. The CDR3 sequence is CASKPQGTDQPQHF. The CDR3 DNA reads TGTGCCAGCAAACCACAGGGAACGGATCAGCCCCAGCATTTT.

This clonotype was seen repeatedly, ten times or more. This chain connects TRBV10-3 to TRBJ2-2, with no clear D. Germline values: CDR1 ENHRY, CDR2 SYGVKD. V was trimmed by 8 bases and J by 2 bases, leaving 9 bases between them. This CDR3 contains 13 residues. CDR3 loop: CAIGWDNTGELFF. In DNA, the CDR3 is TGTGCCATCGGCTGGGATAACACCGGGGAGCTGTTTTTT.

This clonotype was detected ten times or more. The V and J genes are TRBV3-1 and TRBJ1-5; D gene unclear. Germline loops: CDR1 LGHDT, CDR2 YNNKEL (reference sequence). Trimming left V 4 bases short and J 6 bases short, with 16 bases between. The CDR3 extends over 15 amino acids. CDR3 in amino acids: CASSPVGRVGQPQHF. The DNA of the CDR3 is TGTGCCAGCAGCCCTGTTGGCAGAGTCGGTCAGCCCCAGCATTTT.

This clonotype was recorded at least ten times. V is TRBV2 and J is TRBJ2-7, with 12 bases identical to TRBD1. The V gene's germline CDR1 is SNHLY and CDR2 FYNNEI. This CDR3 comprises 13 residues. The J segment lost 5 bases and the V segment lost 10 bases, leaving 6 bases of the junction unmatched. CDR3 amino acids: CAKRDRGRDEQYF. The CDR3 DNA is TGTGCCAAACGGGACAGGGGGCGCGACGAGCAGTACTTC.

The chain carries TRBV12-3 or TRBV12-4 and TRBJ2-5; D may match TRBD1 or TRBD2 (6 bases each). V was trimmed by 5 bases and J by 1 base, leaving 14 bases between them. This CDR3 comprises 15 residues. CDR3 nucleotide sequence: TGTGCCAGCAGTGAGGGGGGTACGACCCAAGAGACCCAGTACTTC. Translating it yields CASSEGGTTQETQYF.

This clonotype was detected ten times or more. The chain recombines TRBV7-2 with TRBJ2-7, with D unclear. The germline gives CDR1 SGHTA, CDR2 FQGNSA. The CDR3 extends over 17 amino acids. The V gene lost 1 base and the J gene lost 1 base, with 17 bases spanning the gap. The CDR3 DNA is TGTGCCAGCAGCTTAGACACCTCAGCAGGTTTTTCCTACGAGCAGTACTTC. Protein: CASSLDTSAGFSYEQYF.

This chain connects TRBV5-1 to TRBJ2-2; D remains ambiguous. The germline V gene encodes CDR1 SGHRS and CDR2 YFSETQ. V was trimmed by 5 bases and J by 1 base, leaving 9 bases between them. The CDR3 has 14 residues. In nucleotides, the CDR3 is TGCGCCAGCAGATCAAAGGGGAACACCGGGGAGCTGTTTTTT. Its translation is CASRSKGNTGELFF.

This clonotype was picked up many times. The rearrangement joins TRBV12-3 or TRBV12-4 to TRBJ1-6; possible D gene TRBD1, 6 bases. The CDR3 covers 16 residues. The ends were cut back, 0 bases at V and 7 bases at J, with 13 bases in the middle. The CDR3 reads CASSLAADSLNSPLHF. In DNA, the CDR3 is TGTGCCAGCAGTTTAGCGGCGGACAGTTTGAATTCACCCCTCCACTTT.

Ten or more counts support this clonotype. The rearrangement joins TRBV27 to TRBJ2-7, with D unresolved. Germline CDR1 reads MNHEY; CDR2 reads SMNVEV (reference sequence). The CDR3 sequence is 10 residues long. The V end was cut by 11 bases, the J end by 5 bases, with 10 bases between. Here the CDR3 reads CAAGGHEQYF. CDR3 nucleotide sequence: TGTGCCGCCGGCGGCCACGAGCAGTACTTC.